These 32 T cell receptor beta chains share one sample of origin, sequenced in a study of T cells in Graves' hyperthyroidism and ophthalmopathy. RNA transcripts gave rise to amplified TCR beta CDR3 regions. The HTBI primer set drove a first-round RT-PCR of the TCR CDR3. TCRdb passed the multiplex PCR reads through MiXCR, listing each CDR3 protein once. The sample holds 400,000 to 550,000 distinct CDR3 sequences, around 15% seen once. The sequencing sample was made of blood. The source is a woman under 30 with Graves' hyperthyroidism.

This clonotype came up many times. The chain employs TRBV20-1 and TRBJ2-6, with TRBD1 identical over 7 bases. This CDR3 is 17 amino acids long. Trimming cost V 6 bases and J 2 bases; bases outside gene matches: 13. Per germline, CDR1 DFQATT and CDR2 SNEGSKA (reference sequence). CDR3 region: CSAQGGRGLPGANVLTF. CDR3 DNA sequence: TGCAGTGCCCAAGGGGGCAGGGGGTTACCTGGGGCCAACGTCCTGACTTTC.

The chain has TRBV6-1 and TRBJ2-7, with a tentative D call TRBD1 (6 bases). Germline V gene sequence: CDR1 MNHNS, CDR2 SASEGT. Trimming cost V 4 bases and J 8 bases, with 12 bases left between them. The CDR3 is 12 amino acids. CDR3 protein: CASSARDTQQYV. DNA for the CDR3: TGTGCCAGCAGTGCCCGGGACACCCAGCAGTACGTC.

In its sample, this clonotype was seen many times. The V gene is TRBV14, the J gene TRBJ1-1; tentatively, D is TRBD1 (6 bases). Germline CDR1 reads SGHDN; CDR2 reads FVKESK. The length of the CDR3 is 15 residues. The ends were cut back, 3 bases at V and 3 bases at J, with 14 bases in the middle. CDR3 in amino acids: CASSHSRGPYTEAFF. CDR3 bases: TGTGCCAGCAGCCATAGTCGGGGGCCTTACACTGAAGCTTTCTTT.

This clonotype was found a few times. J is TRBJ1-5 and V is TRBV10-3; 7 nucleotides agree with TRBD1. The CDR3 consists of 15 residues. Germline lookup yields CDR1 ENHRY and CDR2 SYGVKD. V was clipped by 6 bases and J by 3 bases; unmatched bases: 8. The CDR3 loop reads CAISKTGTDNQPQHF. In DNA, the CDR3 is TGTGCCATCAGCAAGACCGGGACAGACAATCAGCCCCAGCATTTT.

The chain is built from TRBV30 and TRBJ2-1; D could derive from TRBD1 or TRBD2 (5 bases each). The CDR3 contains 12 residues. The V and J ends lost 0 bases and 8 bases respectively, with 8 bases between them. Germline V gene lookup returns CDR1 GTSNPN and CDR2 SVGIG (reference sequence). The CDR3 loop is CAWSVRGDEQFF. DNA of the CDR3: TGTGCCTGGAGTGTACGAGGGGATGAGCAGTTCTTC.

This clonotype showed up just a few times. The V call is TRBV5-1, the J call TRBJ1-4; D is uncertain. This CDR3 is 14 amino acids long. V lost 3 bases and J 5 bases, leaving 11 bases between the germline ends. From germline, CDR1 is SGHRS and CDR2 YFSETQ. The CDR3, as DNA: TGCGCCAGCAGCTCCTGGACCGAGAATGAAAAACTGTTTTTT. Encoded protein: CASSSWTENEKLFF.

This clonotype was seen at least ten times. The V and J genes are TRBV7-9 and TRBJ1-4, with D maybe TRBD1 (5 bases). Germline V CDR1 and CDR2: SEHNR, FQNEAQ (reference sequence). The ends were cut back, 3 bases at V and 10 bases at J, with 15 bases in the middle. The CDR3 runs to 14 residues. CDR3 residues: CASSFGTKRGKLFF. The CDR3 nucleotides are TGTGCCAGCAGCTTCGGGACGAAGCGAGGAAAACTGTTTTTT.

This clonotype was seen ten or more times. The gene calls are TRBV12-5 and TRBJ2-6; 7 nucleotides line up with TRBD1. From germline, CDR1 is LGHNT and CDR2 FRNRAP. V lost 6 bases to trimming and J lost 4 bases; unmatched junction nucleotides: 3. The CDR3 extends over 14 amino acids. CDR3 bases: TGTGCTAGTGGGACAGGGCAAGGGGCCAACGTCCTGACTTTC. Its protein product is CASGTGQGANVLTF.

This clonotype came up many times. This chain uses TRBV11-3 with TRBJ2-5, with D maybe TRBD2 (6 bases). This CDR3 is 15 amino acids long. The V and J ends lost 1 base and 5 bases respectively, with 14 bases between them. Germline assignment: CDR1 SGHNT and CDR2 YENEEA. CDR3 in amino acids: CASSLGRLETETQYF. The CDR3 region has the DNA TGTGCCAGCAGCTTAGGGCGACTAGAAACGGAGACCCAGTACTTC.

This clonotype was counted ten times or more. The chain carries TRBV11-3 and TRBJ2-3, with TRBD1 identical over 11 bases. The CDR3 runs 16 residues. Germline V lookup: CDR1 SGHNT, CDR2 YENEEA. Unmatched junction bases numbered 3, after V lost 2 bases and J lost 2 bases. CDR3 DNA sequence: TGTGCCAGCAGCTTAAGGACAGGGGGCTACACAGATACGCAGTATTTT. Amino acid sequence: CASSLRTGGYTDTQYF.

J is TRBJ2-6 and V is TRBV27; a possible D gene is TRBD1 (6 bases). Trimming pared 1 base from V and 15 bases from J, leaving 16 bases between. The germline gives CDR1 MNHEY, CDR2 SMNVEV (reference sequence). The CDR3 is 14 amino acids. CDR3 residues: CASSLLTQGETLTF. CDR3 DNA: TGTGCCAGCAGTTTATTAACACAGGGAGAAACCCTGACTTTC.

The chain is built from TRBV6-1 and TRBJ1-5; D is unresolved. CDR1 MNHNS and CDR2 SASEGT come from the germline V gene. The CDR3 runs to 12 residues. With 7 bases removed from V and 5 bases from J, the gap between germline ends came to 9 bases. In DNA, the CDR3 is TGTGCCAGCAAAGGTCCTTATCAGCCCCAGCATTTT. Its protein is CASKGPYQPQHF.

The chain uses TRBV2 and TRBJ1-6; D is unclear. V was trimmed by 2 bases and J by 0 bases, leaving 8 bases between them. This CDR3 is built from 16 residues. Germline values: CDR1 SNHLY, CDR2 FYNNEI. CDR3 coding DNA: TGTGCCAGCAGTGAACTGGACGACTCCTATAATTCACCCCTCCACTTT. It translates to CASSELDDSYNSPLHF. Full variable domain (outside the CDR3, taken from reference TRBV2 and TRBJ1-6): EPEVTQTPSHQVTQMGQEVILRCVPISNHLYFYWYRQILGQKVEFLVSFYNNEISEKSEIFDDQFSVERPDGSNFTLKIRSTKLEDSAMYFCASSELDDSYNSPLHFGNGTRLTVT.

This clonotype was recorded a few times. This chain links TRBV20-1 with TRBJ2-1, with unresolved D. Germline CDR1 is DFQATT and CDR2 is SNEGSKA (reference sequence). V shed 3 bases and J shed 9 bases, with 9 bases lying between them. This CDR3 is 11 amino acids long. CDR3 protein: CSASFLGEQFF. In DNA, the CDR3 is TGCAGTGCTAGTTTTCTTGGTGAGCAGTTCTTC.

This clonotype occurred many times. V usage is TRBV10-2 and J usage is TRBJ2-5; 11 bases are a match to TRBD1. Germline CDR1 and CDR2: WSHSY and SAAADI. CDR3 length: 15 amino acids. V lost 6 bases, J lost 4 bases, and 7 bases stayed unmatched. The CDR3 sequence is CASRPDRGRGETQYF. The DNA of the CDR3 is TGCGCCAGCAGACCGGACAGGGGGCGAGGAGAGACCCAGTACTTC.

In its sample, this clonotype was seen a few times. The chain carries TRBV10-1 and TRBJ2-1; 7 bases are shared with TRBD2. Per germline, CDR1 WNHNN and CDR2 SYGVQD (reference sequence). The CDR3 spans 16 residues. V lost 0 bases and J lost 5; bases outside the gene matches: 7. CDR3 nucleotides: TGCGCCAGCAGTGAGTCTGGCGGGAGTTTGGACAATGAGCAGTTCTTC. This encodes CASSESGGSLDNEQFF.

This clonotype showed up many times. The V call is TRBV7-2, the J call TRBJ2-3, with a possible D match to TRBD2 (6 bases). V shed 1 base and J shed 4 bases, with 12 bases lying between them. Germline CDR1 reads SGHTA; CDR2 reads FQGNSA. This CDR3 has 15 amino acids. The DNA for the CDR3 is TGTGCCAGCAGCTTAGAGGGCGGGAACGCAGATACGCAGTATTTT. The encoded protein is CASSLEGGNADTQYF.

This clonotype has a handful of counts. The chain links TRBV7-9 to TRBJ2-1; TRBD2 aligns across 11 bases. V dropped 5 bases and J dropped 7; count of bases not matched to a gene: 13. The germline V gene has CDR1 SEHNR and CDR2 FQNEAQ (reference sequence). The CDR3 sequence is 17 residues long. The CDR3 DNA reads as TGTGCCAGCAGCCCTAGGGGGGCACTAGCGGGAGAGAATGAGCAGTTCTTC. Amino acids: CASSPRGALAGENEQFF.

This clonotype was seen repeatedly, ten times or more. CDR3 DNA: TGTGCCAGCAGTTACCAACAGAAGTTAGCCAAAAACATTCAGTACTTC. Translation: CASSYQQKLAKNIQYF. The genes are TRBV6-2 or TRBV6-3 and TRBJ2-4, with no clear D. The germline V and J ends were trimmed by 2 bases and 0 bases, with 11 bases remaining between them. The CDR3 extends over 16 amino acids. From germline, CDR1 is MNHEY and CDR2 SVGEGT.

This clonotype has more than one count but fewer than ten. At one end the junction does not follow the germline gene, possibly because of a read error. The chain recombines TRBV12-3 or TRBV12-4 with TRBJ2-2; D is tentatively TRBD1 or TRBD2 (5 bases each). The CDR3 loop spans 20 amino acids. The DNA for the CDR3 is TGTGCCGGCAGTTTACCCTTGGCGGGTCGGGGCGTCGGTATTACCGGGGAGCTGTTTTTT. Its protein product is CAGSLPLAGRGVGITGELFF.

This chain uses TRBV7-9 with TRBJ2-7; D is unresolved. Germline CDR1 SEHNR, CDR2 FQNEAQ (reference sequence). Deletions cut 2 bases from V and 3 bases from J, with 11 bases between. The CDR3 spans 14 residues. The CDR3 bases are TGTGCCAGCAGCTTAAGCCTCACCGGCTACGAGCAGTACGTC. Protein sequence: CASSLSLTGYEQYV.

This clonotype was counted many times. The rearrangement uses TRBV28 and TRBJ2-7; 9 bases match TRBD2. The J segment lost 6 bases and the V segment lost 10 bases, leaving 10 bases of the junction unmatched. Germline values: CDR1 MDHEN, CDR2 SYDVKM. The CDR3 is made up of 13 amino acids. This chain's CDR3 is CATKGGRASEQYF. In DNA, the CDR3 is TGTGCCACCAAGGGCGGGAGGGCCTCCGAGCAGTACTTC.

This clonotype was seen at least ten times. The chain has TRBV19 and TRBJ1-2; weak D call: TRBD1 (5 bases). The CDR3 is made up of 16 amino acids. V gave up 6 bases and J gave up 4 bases, with 21 bases separating them. Looked up from germline, CDR1 is LNHDA and CDR2 is SQIVND (reference sequence). DNA for the CDR3: TGTGCCAGTAGCACACCCTCAGGAGGGGATCGCTATGGCTACACCTTC. Translated: CASSTPSGGDRYGYTF. The complete variable domain, with remaining parts taken from reference TRBV19 and TRBJ1-2, reads DGGITQSPKYLFRKEGQNVTLSCEQNLNHDAMYWYRQDPGQGLRLIYYSQIVNDFQKGDIAEGYSVSREKKESFPLTVTSAQKNPTAFYLCASSTPSGGDRYGYTFGSGTRLTVV.

This clonotype appeared many times. This chain connects TRBV13 to TRBJ2-5, with 10 nucleotides matching TRBD2. Germline V gene lookup returns CDR1 PRHDT and CDR2 FYEKMQ (reference sequence). CDR3 length: 16 residues. After removal of 1 base from V and 5 bases from J, the junction contained 7 bases not matched to a gene. The CDR3 DNA reads TGTGCCAGCAGCTTAGAAGGACTAGCGGTTCATGAGACCCAGTACTTC. Residues: CASSLEGLAVHETQYF.

The chain recombines TRBV4-1 with TRBJ1-4; 7 nucleotides align to TRBD1. V lost 4 bases to trimming and J lost 8 bases; unmatched junction nucleotides: 7. This CDR3 region has 14 residues. The germline V gene has CDR1 MGHRA and CDR2 YSYEKL. CDR3 nucleotide sequence: TGCGCCAGCAGCCTGCGACAGGGTGAAGAAAAACTGTTTTTT. Encoded protein: CASSLRQGEEKLFF.

At least ten counts were recorded for this clonotype. The chain has TRBV5-1 and TRBJ2-2, with a possible D match to TRBD1 (6 bases). This CDR3 region has 15 residues. The germline CDR1 and CDR2 sequences are SGHRS and YFSETQ. Trimming took off 4 bases at V and 4 bases at J, with 14 bases between the two ends. The CDR3 protein is CASSPYQGTTGELFF. The CDR3 DNA sequence: TGCGCCAGCAGCCCTTACCAGGGGACCACCGGGGAGCTGTTTTTT.

This clonotype was observed at least ten times. The chain is built from TRBV2 and TRBJ2-3, with D perhaps matching TRBD1 (5 bases). The CDR3 runs 14 residues. In germline, CDR1 is SNHLY, CDR2 FYNNEI. V lost 9 bases, J lost 6 bases, and 19 bases lay in between. The CDR3 DNA reads as TGTGCCAGGCTCAGACTCCTACACAGGGATACGCAGTATTTT. It yields the protein CARLRLLHRDTQYF.

The chain has TRBV12-3 or TRBV12-4 and TRBJ2-1; no firm D call. The tail of the sequence fits TRBJ2-7 better, so the J call may be wrong. This CDR3 region has 11 residues. In DNA, the CDR3 is TGTGCCAGCAGCCCCCTCAATGAGCAGTACTTC. As protein: CASSPLNEQYF.

This clonotype was detected only once. The gene calls are TRBV6-7 and TRBJ2-7, with D tentatively TRBD2 (5 bases). TRBV6-7 is recorded as an ORF, its role being uncertain. This CDR3 spans 16 amino acids. V shed 3 bases and J shed 9 bases, with 24 bases lying between them. CDR3 protein: CASSYPQKAGPGRQYF. DNA for the CDR3: TGTGCCAGCAGTTATCCCCAGAAGGCAGGTCCGGGGAGGCAGTACTTC.

The chain has TRBV12-3 or TRBV12-4 and TRBJ2-3; D could derive from TRBD1 or TRBD2 (5 bases each). The CDR3 extends over 11 amino acids. V was clipped by 5 bases and J by 11 bases, with 11 bases between them. This CDR3 is CASSPGTLQYF. DNA of the CDR3: TGTGCCAGCAGTCCCGGGACCCTGCAGTATTTT.

The chain combines TRBV20-1 with TRBJ1-2; perhaps TRBD1 as D (5 bases). V lost 3 bases and J 6 bases, leaving 11 bases between the germline ends. The CDR3 sequence is 12 residues long. CDR1 DFQATT and CDR2 SNEGSKA come from the germline V gene (reference sequence). For the CDR3, the DNA is TGCAGTGCTAGGAGGGGCCAGGATGGCTACACCTTC. Amino acid sequence: CSARRGQDGYTF.

The chain links TRBV9 to TRBJ2-3, with TRBD2 matching over 10 bases. Trimming took 0 bases from V and 3 from J; bases not matched to a gene: 7. The length of the CDR3 is 17 residues. Per the germline V gene, CDR1 is SGDLS and CDR2 is YYNGEE. The chain's CDR3 is CASSVVPSGRMTDTQYF. DNA of the CDR3: TGTGCCAGCAGCGTAGTACCTAGCGGGAGAATGACAGATACGCAGTATTTT.